The clone carrying this TCR beta chain was seen repeatedly, ten times or more. Diagnosis of hyperthyroidism was new in patients aged 18 to 65, and its duration was under 2 months. This record comes from a study of T cells in Graves' hyperthyroidism and ophthalmopathy. TCR beta CDR3 regions were amplified from RNA. Carried out on the TCR CDR3, a first-round RT-PCR used the HTBI primer set. A single record per CDR3 protein comes from TCRdb applying MiXCR to the multiplex PCR reads. This sample yields fewer than 200,000 distinct CDR3 sequences, of which about 17% are seen a single time; roughly 29% belongs to the top ten. The CDR3 length is 13 residues. Germline trimming cut 4 bases from V and 8 bases from J; bases unmatched to any gene: 5. Germline lookup yields CDR1 SGHTA and CDR2 FQGNSA.

The source material was blood. The chain links TRBV7-2 to TRBJ1-2; 9 bases agree with TRBD1. This sequence originates from a woman between 50 and 59 years old with Graves' hyperthyroidism. The CDR3 loop is CASSSGQGWGYTF. The DNA of the CDR3 is TGTGCCAGCAGCTCGGGACAGGGTTGGGGCTACACCTTC.